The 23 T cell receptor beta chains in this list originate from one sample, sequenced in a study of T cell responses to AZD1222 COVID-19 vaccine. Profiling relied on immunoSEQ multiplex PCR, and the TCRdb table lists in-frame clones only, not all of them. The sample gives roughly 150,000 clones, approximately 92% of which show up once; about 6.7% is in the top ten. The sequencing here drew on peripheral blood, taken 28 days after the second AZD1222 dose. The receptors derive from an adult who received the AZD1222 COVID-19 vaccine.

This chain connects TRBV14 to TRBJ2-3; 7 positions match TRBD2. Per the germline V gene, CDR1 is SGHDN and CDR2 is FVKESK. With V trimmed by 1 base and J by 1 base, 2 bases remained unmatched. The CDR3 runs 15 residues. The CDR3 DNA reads TGTGCCAGCAGCCAAGTTCTAGCGGGCACAGATACGCAGTATTTT. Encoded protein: CASSQVLAGTDTQYF.

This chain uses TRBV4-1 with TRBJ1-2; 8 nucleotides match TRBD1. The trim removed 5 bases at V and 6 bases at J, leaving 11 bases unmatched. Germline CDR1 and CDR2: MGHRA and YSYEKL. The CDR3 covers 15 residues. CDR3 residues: CASSLQGGPGNGYTF. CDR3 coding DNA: TGCGCCAGCAGCTTACAGGGGGGCCCCGGGAATGGCTACACCTTC.

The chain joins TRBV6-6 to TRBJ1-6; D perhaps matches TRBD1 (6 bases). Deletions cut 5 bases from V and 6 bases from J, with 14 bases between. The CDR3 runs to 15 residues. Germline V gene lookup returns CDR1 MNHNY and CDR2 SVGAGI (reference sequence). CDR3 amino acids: CASSPGHGFNSPLHF. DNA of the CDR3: TGTGCCAGCAGTCCGGGACACGGGTTTAATTCACCCCTCCACTTT.

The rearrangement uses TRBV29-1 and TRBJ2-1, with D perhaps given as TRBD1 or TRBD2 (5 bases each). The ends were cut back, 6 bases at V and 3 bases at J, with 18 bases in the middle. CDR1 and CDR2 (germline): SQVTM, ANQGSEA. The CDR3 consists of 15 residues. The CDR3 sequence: CSVTLGRGFYNEQFF. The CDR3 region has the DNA TGCAGCGTCACGTTGGGTCGGGGCTTCTACAATGAGCAGTTCTTC.

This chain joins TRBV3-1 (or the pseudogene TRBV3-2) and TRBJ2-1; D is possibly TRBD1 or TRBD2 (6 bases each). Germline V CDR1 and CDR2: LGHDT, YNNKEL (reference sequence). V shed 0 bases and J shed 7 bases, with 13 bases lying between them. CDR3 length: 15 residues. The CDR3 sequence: CASSQDGGLVNEQFF. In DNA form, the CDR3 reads TGTGCCAGCAGCCAAGACGGGGGCTTGGTTAATGAGCAGTTCTTC.

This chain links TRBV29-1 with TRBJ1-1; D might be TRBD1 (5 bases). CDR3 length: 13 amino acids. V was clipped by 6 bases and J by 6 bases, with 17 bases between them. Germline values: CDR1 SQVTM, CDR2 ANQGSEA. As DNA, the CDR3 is TGCAGCGTGGGGGGAGTAGCCAATCCTGAAGCTTTCTTT. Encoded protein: CSVGGVANPEAFF.

This CDR3 is CASSADITNTEAFF. CDR3 sequence (DNA): TGTGCCAGCAGCGCTGACATAACGAACACTGAAGCTTTCTTT. The chain recombines TRBV9 with TRBJ1-1; D unresolved. Germline V gives CDR1 SGDLS, CDR2 YYNGEE. V was clipped by 3 bases and J by 1 base, with 10 bases between them. The CDR3 is 14 amino acids.

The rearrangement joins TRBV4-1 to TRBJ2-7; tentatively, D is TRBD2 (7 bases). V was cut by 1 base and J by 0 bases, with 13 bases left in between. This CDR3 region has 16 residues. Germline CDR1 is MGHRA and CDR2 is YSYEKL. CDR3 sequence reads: CASSQARGGLSYEQYF. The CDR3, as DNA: TGCGCCAGCAGCCAAGCTAGGGGGGGCCTCTCCTACGAGCAGTACTTC.

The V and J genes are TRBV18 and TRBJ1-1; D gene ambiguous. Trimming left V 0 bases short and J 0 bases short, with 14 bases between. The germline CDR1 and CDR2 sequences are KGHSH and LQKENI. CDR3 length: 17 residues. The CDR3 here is CASSPPAGRWMNTEAFF. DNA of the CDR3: TGTGCCAGCTCACCACCCGCGGGAAGGTGGATGAACACTGAAGCTTTCTTT.

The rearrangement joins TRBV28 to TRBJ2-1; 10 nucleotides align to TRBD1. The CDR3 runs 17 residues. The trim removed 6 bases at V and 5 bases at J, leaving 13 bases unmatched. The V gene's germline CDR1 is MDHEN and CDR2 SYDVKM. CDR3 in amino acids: CASRPGTGAFRNNEQFF. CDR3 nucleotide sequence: TGTGCCAGCAGGCCCGGGACAGGGGCTTTTCGCAACAATGAGCAGTTCTTC.

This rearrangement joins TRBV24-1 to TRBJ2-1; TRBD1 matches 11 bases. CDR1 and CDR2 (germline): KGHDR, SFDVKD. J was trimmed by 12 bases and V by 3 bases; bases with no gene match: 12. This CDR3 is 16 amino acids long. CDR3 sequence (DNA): TGTGCCACCAGTGATCTGGGACAGGGGGAGGTCAAGGGGCAGTTCTTC. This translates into CATSDLGQGEVKGQFF.

CDR3 protein: CASQDRAPKETQYF. CDR3 DNA sequence: TGCGCCAGCCAGGACCGAGCACCGAAAGAGACCCAGTACTTC. V and J are TRBV23-1 and TRBJ2-5, with unresolved D. TRBV23-1 is identified as an open reading frame with a role that is uncertain. The CDR3 covers 14 residues. V was clipped by 8 bases and J by 3 bases, with 16 bases between them.

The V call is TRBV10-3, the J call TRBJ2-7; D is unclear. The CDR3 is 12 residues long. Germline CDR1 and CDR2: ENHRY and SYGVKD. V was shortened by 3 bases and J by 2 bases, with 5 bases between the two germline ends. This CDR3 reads CAISDVAYEQYF. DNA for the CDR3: TGTGCCATCAGTGATGTGGCCTACGAGCAGTACTTC.

The CDR3 sequence is CASSGWSTGNTEAFF. In nucleotides, the CDR3 is TGTGCCAGCAGTGGTTGGTCTACAGGGAACACTGAAGCTTTCTTT. The rearrangement links TRBV2 to TRBJ1-1; possibly TRBD1 for D (5 bases). V was shortened by 4 bases and J by 1 base, with 13 bases between the two germline ends. Germline CDR1 is SNHLY and CDR2 is FYNNEI. The CDR3 runs to 15 residues. Variable domain in full (rest from reference TRBV2 and TRBJ1-1): EPEVTQTPSHQVTQMGQEVILRCVPISNHLYFYWYRQILGQKVEFLVSFYNNEISEKSEIFDDQFSVERPDGSNFTLKIRSTKLEDSAMYFCASSGWSTGNTEAFFGQGTRLTVV.

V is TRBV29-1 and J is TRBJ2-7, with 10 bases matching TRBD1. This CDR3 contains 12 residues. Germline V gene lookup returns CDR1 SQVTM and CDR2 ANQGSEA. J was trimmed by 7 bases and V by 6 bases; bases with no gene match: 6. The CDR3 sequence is CSVGTGASEQYF. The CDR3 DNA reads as TGCAGCGTAGGGACAGGGGCGAGTGAGCAGTACTTC.

The DNA of the CDR3 is TGTGCCAGCAGCCCCCCTGATTATAATTCACCCCTCCACTTT. Its protein product is CASSPPDYNSPLHF. This rearrangement joins TRBV7-9 to TRBJ1-6, with D unclear. The germline V gene has CDR1 SEHNR and CDR2 FQNEAQ (reference sequence). V gave up 5 bases and J gave up 4 bases, with 9 bases separating them. CDR3 length: 14 residues.

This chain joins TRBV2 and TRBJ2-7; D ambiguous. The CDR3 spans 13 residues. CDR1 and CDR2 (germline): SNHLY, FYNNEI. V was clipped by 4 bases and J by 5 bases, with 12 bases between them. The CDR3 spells CASSVVASHEQYF. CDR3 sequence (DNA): TGTGCCAGCAGTGTGGTTGCAAGCCACGAGCAGTACTTC.

The CDR3 loop is CASSEMVGNSPLHF. The CDR3 DNA reads as TGTGCCAGCAGTGAAATGGTTGGGAATTCACCCCTCCACTTT. The chain uses TRBV6-1 and TRBJ1-6; D call uncertain. Germline CDR1 MNHNS, CDR2 SASEGT. The CDR3 is made up of 14 amino acids. Trimming left V 2 bases short and J 7 bases short, with 9 bases between.

CDR3 region: CASTLADTQYF. CDR3 bases: TGTGCCTCCACATTGGCAGATACGCAGTATTTT. The chain employs TRBV4-2 and TRBJ2-3; D ambiguous. The CDR3 loop spans 11 amino acids. V lost 11 bases and J 4 bases, leaving 10 bases between the germline ends. The germline V gene encodes CDR1 LGHNA and CDR2 YNFKEQ.

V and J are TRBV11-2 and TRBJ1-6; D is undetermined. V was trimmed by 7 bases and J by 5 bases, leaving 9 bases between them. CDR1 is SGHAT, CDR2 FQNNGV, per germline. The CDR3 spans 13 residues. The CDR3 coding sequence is TGTGCCAGCATGGGCGGGCATAATTCACCCCTCCACTTT. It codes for CASMGGHNSPLHF.

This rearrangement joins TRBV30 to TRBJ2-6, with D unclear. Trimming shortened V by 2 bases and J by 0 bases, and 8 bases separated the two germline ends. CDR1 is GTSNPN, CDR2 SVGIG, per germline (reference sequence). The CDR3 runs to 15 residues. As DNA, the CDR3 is TGTGCCTGGAGTATGGCGAGCTCTGGGGCCAACGTCCTGACTTTC. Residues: CAWSMASSGANVLTF.

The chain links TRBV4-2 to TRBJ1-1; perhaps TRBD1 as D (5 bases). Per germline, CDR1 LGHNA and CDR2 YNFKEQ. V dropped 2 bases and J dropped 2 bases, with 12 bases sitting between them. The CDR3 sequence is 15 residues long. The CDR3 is CASSQLGQYNTEAFF. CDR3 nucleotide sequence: TGTGCCAGCAGCCAATTGGGGCAGTACAACACTGAAGCTTTCTTT.

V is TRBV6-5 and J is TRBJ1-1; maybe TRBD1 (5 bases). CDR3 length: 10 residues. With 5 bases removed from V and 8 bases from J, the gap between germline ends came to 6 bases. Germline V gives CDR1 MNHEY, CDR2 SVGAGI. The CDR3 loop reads CASSRGEAFF. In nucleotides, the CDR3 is TGTGCCAGCAGTCGGGGGGAAGCTTTCTTT.